The clone carrying this TCR beta chain occurred a few times. No antigen is known for it. This entry comes from a study of identical twins. Study-wide results and limits: While abundant cord blood beta clonotypes carried fewer insertions, memory repertoires showed no such pattern. Invariant cells of the MAIT and iNKT types might have partly distorted the zero-insertion analyses.

This CDR3 region has 15 residues. Trimming cost V 3 bases and J 1 base, with 12 bases left between them. The V gene's germline CDR1 is LGHDT and CDR2 YNNKEL (reference sequence). cDNA carried unique molecular identifiers, and a universal primer site was added by template switching. TCRdb passed the 5' RACE reads through MiXCR, listing each CDR3 protein once. The table shows just under 650,000 distinct CDR3 sequences, with about 7.1% occurring only once. This same sample was also part of a study on yellow fever vaccine responses in identical twins.

The J gene is TRBJ1-1, the V gene TRBV3-1; a possible D gene is TRBD1 (5 bases). The sequencing input was PBMCs. The sequence came from a woman aged 18 to 35 in good health. Written as DNA, the CDR3 is TGTGCCAGCAGCCATTCAGGGATGGCGAACACTGAAGCTTTCTTT. Translation: CASSHSGMANTEAFF.